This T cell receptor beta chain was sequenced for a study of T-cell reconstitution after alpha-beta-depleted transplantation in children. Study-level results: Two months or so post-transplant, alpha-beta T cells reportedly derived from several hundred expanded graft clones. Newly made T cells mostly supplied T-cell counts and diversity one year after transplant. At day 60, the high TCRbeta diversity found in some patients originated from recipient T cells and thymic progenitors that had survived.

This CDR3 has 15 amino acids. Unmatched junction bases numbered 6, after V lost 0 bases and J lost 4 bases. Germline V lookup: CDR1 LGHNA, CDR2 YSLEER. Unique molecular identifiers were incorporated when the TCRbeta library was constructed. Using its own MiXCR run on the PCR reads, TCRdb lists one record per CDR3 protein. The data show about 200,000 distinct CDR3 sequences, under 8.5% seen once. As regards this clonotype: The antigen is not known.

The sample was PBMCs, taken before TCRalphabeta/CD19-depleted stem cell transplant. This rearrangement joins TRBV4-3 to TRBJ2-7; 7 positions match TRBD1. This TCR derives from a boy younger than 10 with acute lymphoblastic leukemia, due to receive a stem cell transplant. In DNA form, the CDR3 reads TGCGCCAGCAGCCAAGAGGGACAGCCTATATACGAGCAGTACTTC. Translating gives CASSQEGQPIYEQYF.